The 15 T cell receptor beta chains presented below share a single source sample, sequenced in a study of cytomegalovirus exposure and HLA in healthy donors. The primer mix had 60 Vbeta and 13 Jbeta primers. This table comes from immunoSEQ multiplex PCR, and its TCRdb copy is limited to in-frame clones, with some not included. This table holds around 91,000 clones, 75% to 80% found once. The specimen was PBMCs. These receptors all come from a woman in her 40s in good health and CMV-seropositive.

The V gene is TRBV7-8, the J gene TRBJ2-1, with 15 bases matching TRBD2. This CDR3 is 22 amino acids long. CDR1 and CDR2 from the germline V gene are SGHVS and FQNEAQ. V trimming: 0 bases; J trimming: 4 bases; junction bases outside the gene matches: 16. The CDR3 bases are TGTGCCAGCAGCTTAGCGCGGTTTGGGACTAGCGGGAGGAAAGGCTCGTACAATGAGCAGTTCTTC. This codes for CASSLARFGTSGRKGSYNEQFF.

The chain couples TRBV5-1 to TRBJ2-1; 8 bases agree with TRBD1. V trimming: 0 bases; J trimming: 6 bases; junction bases outside the gene matches: 17. CDR1 is SGHRS and CDR2 is YFSETQ in the germline V gene. CDR3 length equals 19 residues. The CDR3 DNA sequence: TGCGCCAGCAGCTTGGGCTTTAGGGGGTTCGGGACAGGCCTCAATGAGCAGTTCTTC. Translated, it gives CASSLGFRGFGTGLNEQFF.

This chain links TRBV15 with TRBJ1-3; D is unresolved. V was pared by 0 bases and J by 2 bases, with 8 bases between. Germline assignment: CDR1 LNHNV and CDR2 YYDKDF (reference sequence). The CDR3 is 15 residues long. The CDR3 nucleotides read TGTGCCACCAGCAGAGATCGGGGAGCTGGAAACACCATATATTTT. It encodes CATSRDRGAGNTIYF.

V is TRBV6-1 and J is TRBJ2-7; 9 positions agree with TRBD1. The CDR3 runs 19 residues. J lost 4 bases, V lost 1 base, and 17 bases had no gene match. CDR1 is MNHNS, CDR2 SASEGT, per germline. The DNA for the CDR3 is TGTGCCAGCAGTGAAGGCGGGACAGGGTACGAAGTCGTTCGGTACGAGCAGTACTTC. This encodes CASSEGGTGYEVVRYEQYF.

Note on this clone: The junction shows a germline mismatch at one end, possibly a read error. This chain connects TRBV7-7 to TRBJ2-3; 9 bases line up with TRBD2. This CDR3 has 15 amino acids. Germline V CDR1 and CDR2: SSHAT, FNYEAQ (reference sequence). CDR3 in amino acids: CASSSGLAPTDTQYF. Here the CDR3 DNA reads TGTGCTAGCAGCTCGGGACTAGCCCCCACAGATACGCAGTATTTT.

This clone was picked up one time. The chain recombines TRBV6-1 with TRBJ1-5, with 7 positions matching TRBD1. From germline, CDR1 is MNHNS and CDR2 SASEGT. This CDR3 is 15 amino acids long. With V trimmed by 6 bases and J by 2 bases, 7 bases remained unmatched. The CDR3 sequence: CASSPDRAGNQPQHF. Written as DNA, the CDR3 is TGTGCCAGCAGCCCCGACAGGGCGGGCAATCAGCCCCAGCATTTT.

The V and J genes are TRBV5-6 and TRBJ2-5; weak D call: TRBD1 (5 bases). The J call is doubtful: the DNA matches TRBJ2-7 better. CDR1 and CDR2 from the germline V gene are SGHDT and YYEEEE. This CDR3 comprises 13 residues. CDR3 protein: CASSLDHQGEQYF. The CDR3 DNA is TGTGCCAGCAGTCTTGACCATCAGGGCGAGCAGTACTTC.

The chain carries TRBV28 and TRBJ2-7; 10 bases map to TRBD1. Germline CDR1 MDHEN, CDR2 SYDVKM. V lost 5 bases to trimming and J lost 3 bases; unmatched junction nucleotides: 7. The CDR3 totals 15 residues. CDR3 loop: CASSVRTGGRYEQYF. For the CDR3, the DNA is TGTGCCAGCAGTGTGCGGACAGGGGGTCGCTACGAGCAGTACTTC. The whole variable domain, filled in from reference TRBV28 and TRBJ2-7, reads DVKVTQSSRYLVKRTGEKVFLECVQDMDHENMFWYRQDPGLGLRLIYFSYDVKMKEKGDIPEGYSVSREKKERFSLILESASTNQTSMYLCASSVRTGGRYEQYFGPGTRLTVT.

The chain uses TRBV11-3 and TRBJ2-7; 9 bases are shared with TRBD1. V shed 5 bases, J shed 5 bases, and the junction held 25 bases outside the gene matches. The CDR3 is 20 residues long. The V gene's germline CDR1 is SGHNT and CDR2 YENEEA. For the CDR3, the DNA is TGTGCCAGCAGCCCGTTCCTCCGGACAGGGGCCGGAGCAGGGTTGAACGAGCAGTACTTC. Translation gives CASSPFLRTGAGAGLNEQYF. The entire variable domain, with the rest obtained from reference TRBV11-3 and TRBJ2-7, is as follows: EAGVVQSPRYKIIEKKQPVAFWCNPISGHNTLYWYLQNLGQGPELLIRYENEEAVDDSQLPKDRFSAERLKGVDSTLKIQPAELGDSAVYLCASSPFLRTGAGAGLNEQYFGPGTRLTVT.

This rearrangement joins TRBV18 to TRBJ2-3; 8 bases align to TRBD1. The CDR3 has 16 amino acids. The germline V gene has CDR1 KGHSH and CDR2 LQKENI. The V and J ends lost 8 bases and 3 bases, in that order; junction bases with no gene match: 13. CDR3 amino acids: CASPPLPQGVTDTQYF. The DNA of the CDR3 is TGTGCCAGCCCTCCTCTGCCACAGGGGGTGACAGATACGCAGTATTTT.

This clone was recorded once. The CDR3 sequence: CASSVQGRYEQYF. The CDR3 DNA is TGTGCCAGCAGCGTACAGGGTCGCTACGAGCAGTACTTC. The chain employs TRBV7-2 and TRBJ2-7; TRBD1 might be the D (6 bases). This CDR3 is built from 13 residues. Germline CDR1 SGHTA, CDR2 FQGNSA. V lost 5 bases and J 3 bases, leaving 11 bases between the germline ends.

This chain connects TRBV28 to TRBJ1-5; the D gene is possibly TRBD1 (5 bases). V lost 5 bases to trimming and J lost 5 bases, with 13 bases between them. The CDR3 contains 14 residues. Germline V lookup: CDR1 MDHEN, CDR2 SYDVKM. The CDR3 DNA reads as TGTGCCAGCAGTGGGGGGTGGGGGGATCAGCCCCAGCATTTT. Translated, it gives CASSGGWGDQPQHF.

The chain links TRBV21-1 to TRBJ2-5; TRBD2, the table's D call, lacks a check against the DNA. TRBV21-1 is a pseudogene. The CDR3 is 16 residues long. The CDR3 DNA sequence: TGTGCCAGCAGCAAATGGGATAGCGGACTACAAGAGACCCAGTACTTC. Encoded protein: CASSKWDSGLQETQYF.

This clone showed up just a few times. The chain combines TRBV4-1 with TRBJ1-1; the D gene is possibly TRBD1 (5 bases). Trimming stripped 0 bases from V and 5 bases from J, with 25 bases between. The germline CDR1 and CDR2 sequences are MGHRA and YSYEKL. The CDR3 has 19 amino acids. The CDR3 sequence: CASSQENSLGPGGATEAFF. In nucleotides, the CDR3 is TGCGCCAGCAGCCAAGAAAATTCTTTGGGCCCGGGAGGGGCGACTGAAGCTTTCTTT.

The V call is TRBV7-9, the J call TRBJ1-5, with a weak D call TRBD1 (5 bases). CDR1 SEHNR and CDR2 FQNEAQ come from the germline V gene (reference sequence). V lost 5 bases and J lost 5, with 16 bases in between. CDR3 length equals 15 residues. For the CDR3, the DNA is TGTGCCAGCAGCCCGGGTGGGGGGGGTTATCAGCCCCAGCATTTT. It is translated as CASSPGGGGYQPQHF.